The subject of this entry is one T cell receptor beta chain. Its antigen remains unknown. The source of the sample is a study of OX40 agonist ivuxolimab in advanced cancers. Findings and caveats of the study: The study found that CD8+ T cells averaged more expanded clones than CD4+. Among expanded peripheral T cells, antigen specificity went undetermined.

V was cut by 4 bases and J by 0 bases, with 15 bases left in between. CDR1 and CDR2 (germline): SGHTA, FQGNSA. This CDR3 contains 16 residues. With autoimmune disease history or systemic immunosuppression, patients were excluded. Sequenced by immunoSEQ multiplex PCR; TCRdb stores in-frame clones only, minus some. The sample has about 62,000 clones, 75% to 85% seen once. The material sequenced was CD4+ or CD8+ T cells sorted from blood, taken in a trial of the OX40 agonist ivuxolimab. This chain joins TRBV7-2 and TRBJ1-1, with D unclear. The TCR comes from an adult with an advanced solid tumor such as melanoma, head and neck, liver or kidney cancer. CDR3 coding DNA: TGTGCCAGCAGCTCACGACACGCAACCATGAACACTGAAGCTTTCTTT. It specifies CASSSRHATMNTEAFF.